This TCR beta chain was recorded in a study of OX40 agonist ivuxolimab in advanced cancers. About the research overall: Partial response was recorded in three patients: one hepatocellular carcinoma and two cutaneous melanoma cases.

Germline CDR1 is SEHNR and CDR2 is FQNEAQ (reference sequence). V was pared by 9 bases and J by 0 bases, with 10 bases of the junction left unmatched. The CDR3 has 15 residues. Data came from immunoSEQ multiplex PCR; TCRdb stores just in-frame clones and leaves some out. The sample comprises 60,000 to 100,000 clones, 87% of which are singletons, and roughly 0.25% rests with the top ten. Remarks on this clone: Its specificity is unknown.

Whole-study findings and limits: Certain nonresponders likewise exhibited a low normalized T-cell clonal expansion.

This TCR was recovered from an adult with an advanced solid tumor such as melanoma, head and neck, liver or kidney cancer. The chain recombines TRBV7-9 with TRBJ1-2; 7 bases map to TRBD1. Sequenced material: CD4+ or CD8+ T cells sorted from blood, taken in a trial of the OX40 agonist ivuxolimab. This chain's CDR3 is CARPKGQQANYGYTF. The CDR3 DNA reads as TGTGCCAGACCAAAGGGACAGCAGGCTAACTATGGCTACACCTTC.